These T cell receptor beta chains were read from a single sample in a study of neurological immune-mediated disorders. A single record per CDR3 protein comes from TCRdb applying MiXCR to the 5' RACE reads. In the table there are 90,000 to 150,000 distinct CDR3 sequences, more than 2.5% of which are singletons. The sample consisted of PBMCs. The receptors come from a young woman with multiple sclerosis. The CDR3 runs from the conserved cysteine through the conserved F or W. Fields, in order: CDR3 protein, D gene, J gene, clone size, V gene. A D gene is named only where the DNA matches it firmly. Clone size is not always given. Where it is, it says once, few, many or a class for expanded clones.

cdr3_aa: CASYRGKETQYF
d_call: -
j_call: TRBJ2-5
clone_size: many
v_call: TRBV5-1

cdr3_aa: CASSPDRGEDTQYF
d_call: TRBD1
j_call: TRBJ2-3
clone_size: many
v_call: TRBV5-1

cdr3_aa: CAVQLAENTEAFF
d_call: -
j_call: TRBJ1-1
clone_size: many
v_call: TRBV24-1

cdr3_aa: CSVPGNYGYTF
d_call: -
j_call: TRBJ1-2
clone_size: many
v_call: TRBV29-1

cdr3_aa: CASSLSLAASYEQYF
d_call: -
j_call: TRBJ2-7
clone_size: many
v_call: TRBV12-3/TRBV12-4

cdr3_aa: CASSLVGLAQGEQYF
d_call: -
j_call: TRBJ2-7
clone_size: many
v_call: TRBV12-3/TRBV12-4

cdr3_aa: CASSLANGDTDTQYF
d_call: -
j_call: TRBJ2-3
clone_size: many
v_call: TRBV12-3/TRBV12-4

cdr3_aa: CASSPKGTDMNTEAFF
d_call: -
j_call: TRBJ1-1
clone_size: many
v_call: TRBV7-9

cdr3_aa: CASSPRTAWPQHF
d_call: -
j_call: TRBJ1-5
clone_size: many
v_call: TRBV7-2

cdr3_aa: CAISQGGKNIQYF
d_call: -
j_call: TRBJ2-4
clone_size: few
v_call: TRBV12-3/TRBV12-4

cdr3_aa: CSARSPAGDGGTDTQYF
d_call: TRBD2
j_call: TRBJ2-3
clone_size: many
v_call: TRBV20-1

cdr3_aa: CSARDLGSYNEQFF
d_call: -
j_call: TRBJ2-1
clone_size: many
v_call: TRBV20-1

cdr3_aa: CSATGTGGGVTIQYF
d_call: TRBD1
j_call: TRBJ2-4
clone_size: -
v_call: TRBV20-1

cdr3_aa: CSVEDLAEEAFF
d_call: -
j_call: TRBJ1-1
clone_size: many
v_call: TRBV29-1

cdr3_aa: CASSTHGTITDTQYF
d_call: -
j_call: TRBJ2-3
clone_size: few
v_call: TRBV2

cdr3_aa: CASSFSEINEQFF
d_call: -
j_call: TRBJ2-1
clone_size: many
v_call: TRBV5-1

cdr3_aa: CASSRTGSDTGELFF
d_call: TRBD1
j_call: TRBJ2-2
clone_size: many
v_call: TRBV5-4

cdr3_aa: CASSLARTGFEQYF
d_call: TRBD1
j_call: TRBJ2-7
clone_size: many
v_call: TRBV5-1

cdr3_aa: CASSLSGLVTNEQFF
d_call: TRBD2
j_call: TRBJ2-1
clone_size: many
v_call: TRBV7-8